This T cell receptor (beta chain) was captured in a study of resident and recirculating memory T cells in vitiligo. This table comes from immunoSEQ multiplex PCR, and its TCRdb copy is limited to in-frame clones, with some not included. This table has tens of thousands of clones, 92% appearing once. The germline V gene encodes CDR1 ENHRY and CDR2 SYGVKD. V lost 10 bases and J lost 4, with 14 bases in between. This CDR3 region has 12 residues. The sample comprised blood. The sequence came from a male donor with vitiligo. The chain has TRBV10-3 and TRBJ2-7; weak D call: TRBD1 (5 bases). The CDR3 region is CATGWAGYEQYF. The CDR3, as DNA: TGTGCCACCGGATGGGCAGGGTACGAGCAGTACTTC.